This TCR beta chain was recovered during a study of cytomegalovirus exposure and HLA in healthy donors. Study observations and caveats: Both high specificity and high sensitivity reportedly marked the classifier's diagnosis of cytomegalovirus status. Earlier analysis yielded a pattern in which most TCR beta V segments were productive about 87% or about 30% of the time.

Looked up from germline, CDR1 is SGDLS and CDR2 is YYNGEE. Deletions cut 6 bases from V and 3 bases from J, with 16 bases between. The CDR3 spans 15 residues. As regards this clone: Its matching antigen is unknown.

Both 60 Vbeta primers and 13 Jbeta primers went into the PCR. TCRdb keeps only in-frame clones here, not all; method: immunoSEQ multiplex PCR. The data hold about 81,000 clones, with around 89% observed a single time. The V gene is TRBV9, the J gene TRBJ2-1, with D perhaps TRBD2 (5 bases). The sample was PBMCs. This TCR came from a man younger than 30 in good health and CMV-seronegative. The CDR3 bases are TGTGCCAGCACCCCCGGAGCGGACTTCTACAATGAGCAGTTCTTC. Encoded protein: CASTPGADFYNEQFF. Full variable domain (missing parts from reference TRBV9 and TRBJ2-1): DSGVTQTPKHLITATGQRVTLRCSPRSGDLSVYWYQQSLDQGLQFLIQYYNGEERAKGNILERFSAQQFPDLHSELNLSSLELGDSALYFCASTPGADFYNEQFFGPGTRLTVL.